The 5 T cell receptor beta chains reported below all come from one sample, sequenced in a study of siplizumab effects on memory and regulatory T cells. Generated by immunoSEQ multiplex PCR, the TCRdb table keeps only in-frame clones and is missing some. The sample lists more than 70,000 clones; approximately 95% were seen once. The sequencing input was CD8+ T cells sorted from blood. The receptor source for this set is a human donor in good health.

The chain combines TRBV5-6 with TRBJ2-7; D is unresolved. Trimming shortened V by 3 bases and J by 3 bases, and 4 bases separated the two germline ends. Germline V lookup: CDR1 SGHDT, CDR2 YYEEEE. This CDR3 contains 11 residues. CDR3: CASSSYYEQYF. The CDR3 DNA reads TGTGCCAGCAGCTCATACTACGAGCAGTACTTC.

The V call is TRBV7-9, the J call TRBJ2-1, with D possibly being TRBD1 or TRBD2 (5 bases each). The CDR3 extends over 14 amino acids. Germline CDR1 is SEHNR and CDR2 is FQNEAQ (reference sequence). CDR3 in DNA: TGTGCAAGTACCGGGACCAATGGGTACAATGAGCAGTTCTTC. It is translated as CASTGTNGYNEQFF.

J is TRBJ1-2 and V is TRBV11-2, with a tentative D call TRBD1 (5 bases). Germline V gives CDR1 SGHAT, CDR2 FQNNGV. The V gene lost 3 bases and the J gene lost 3 bases, with 17 bases spanning the gap. This CDR3 region has 16 residues. The CDR3 loop is CASSFKSGQTYYGYTF. Here the CDR3 DNA reads TGTGCCAGCAGCTTTAAATCGGGGCAGACTTACTATGGCTACACCTTC.

The chain links TRBV7-9 to TRBJ1-2; D remains ambiguous. CDR1 is SEHNR, CDR2 FQNEAQ, per germline (reference sequence). Trimming pared 6 bases from V and 2 bases from J, leaving 16 bases between. This CDR3 has 15 amino acids. CDR3 sequence (DNA): TGTGCCAGCAGTGTTCCGGGAAGCGGGAACTATGGCTACACCTTC. This codes for CASSVPGSGNYGYTF.

The chain links TRBV7-2 to TRBJ1-2, with unresolved D. V lost 0 bases and J lost 3, with 8 bases in between. This CDR3 has 14 amino acids. The germline V gene encodes CDR1 SGHTA and CDR2 FQGNSA. The CDR3 reads CASSLAPGYYGYTF. For the CDR3, the DNA is TGTGCCAGCAGCTTAGCCCCGGGGTACTATGGCTACACCTTC.